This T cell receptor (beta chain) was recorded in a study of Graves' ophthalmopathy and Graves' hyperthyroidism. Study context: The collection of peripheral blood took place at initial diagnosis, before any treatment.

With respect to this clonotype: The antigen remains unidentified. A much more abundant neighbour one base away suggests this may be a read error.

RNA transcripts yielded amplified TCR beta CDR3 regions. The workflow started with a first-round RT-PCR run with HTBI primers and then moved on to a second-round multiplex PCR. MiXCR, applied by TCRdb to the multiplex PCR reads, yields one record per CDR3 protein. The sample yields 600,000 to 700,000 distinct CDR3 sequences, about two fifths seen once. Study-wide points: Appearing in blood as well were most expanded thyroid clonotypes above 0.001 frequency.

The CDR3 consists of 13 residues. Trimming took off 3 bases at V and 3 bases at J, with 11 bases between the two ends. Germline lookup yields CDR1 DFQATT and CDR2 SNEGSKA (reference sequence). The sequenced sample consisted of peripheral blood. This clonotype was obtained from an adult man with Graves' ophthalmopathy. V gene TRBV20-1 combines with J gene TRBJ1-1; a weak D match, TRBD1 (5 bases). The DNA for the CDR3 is TGCAGTGCTAGGTCTCAGGGTGACACTGAAGCTTTCTTT. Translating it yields CSARSQGDTEAFF.